This TCR beta chain was sequenced during a study of blood T cell repertoires in COVID-19. Participants came from roughly 23 US areas, aged about 18 to 89 years. The study assigned cohorts using participant-reported clinical history. Original analysis: Reference gene primer amplification yielded estimated nucleated cell counts. Repertoires were generated with immunoSEQ multiplex PCR, while TCRdb's copy carries only in-frame clones and drops some. Clonal size and the V and J genes are those of that table, whereas D and trimming came from the DNA. The profile shows approximately 220,000 clones, 89% of them singletons. Germline assignment: CDR1 LGHDT and CDR2 YNNKEL (reference sequence). Trimming removed 2 bases from V and 4 bases from J, with 9 bases in between. The CDR3 length is 15 residues.

This clonotype originated in a woman aged 30 to 39 with acute COVID-19. The genes are TRBV3-1 (or the pseudogene TRBV3-2) and TRBJ1-6, with D perhaps TRBD1 (6 bases). Input material: PBMCs or T cells enriched from blood (not recorded which). The CDR3, as DNA: TGTGCCAGCAGCCAAAGAGGGGGATATAATTCACCCCTCCACTTT. It codes for CASSQRGGYNSPLHF.